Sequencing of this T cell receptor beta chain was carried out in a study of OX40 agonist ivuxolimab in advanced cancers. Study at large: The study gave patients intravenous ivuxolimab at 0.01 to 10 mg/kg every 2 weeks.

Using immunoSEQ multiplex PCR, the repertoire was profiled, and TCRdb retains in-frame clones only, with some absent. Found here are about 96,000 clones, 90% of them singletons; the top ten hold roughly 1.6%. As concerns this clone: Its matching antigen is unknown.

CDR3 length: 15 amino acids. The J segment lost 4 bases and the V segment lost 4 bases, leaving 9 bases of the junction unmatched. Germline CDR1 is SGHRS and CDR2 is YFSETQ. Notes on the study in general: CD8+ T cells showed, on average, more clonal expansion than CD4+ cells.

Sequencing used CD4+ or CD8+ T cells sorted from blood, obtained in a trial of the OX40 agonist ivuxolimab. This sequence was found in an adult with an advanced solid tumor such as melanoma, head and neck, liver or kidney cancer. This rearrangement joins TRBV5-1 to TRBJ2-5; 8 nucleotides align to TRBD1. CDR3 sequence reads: CASSIRQGSGETQYF. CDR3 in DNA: TGCGCCAGCAGCATCAGACAGGGGTCGGGAGAGACCCAGTACTTC. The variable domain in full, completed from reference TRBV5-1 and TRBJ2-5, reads KAGVTQTPRYLIKTRGQQVTLSCSPISGHRSVSWYQQTPGQGLQFLFEYFSETQRNKGNFPGRFSGRQFSNSRSEMNVSTLELGDSALYLCASSIRQGSGETQYFGPGTRLLVL.